The sequence of this T cell receptor gamma chain was determined in a study of Vδ1+ human thymocytes. In its sample, this clone was seen a few times. The antigen remains undetermined. Study observations and caveats: TRD repertoires were essentially private, unlike widely shared TRG clonotypes. Roughly 22% of thymic delta-chain sequences were Vdelta2, with few Vdelta3, unlike blood Vdelta1+ controls. Thymic TRG and TRD repertoires appeared highly polyclonal, with Gaussian CDR3 length distributions.

The template was reverse-transcribed extracted RNA. Multiplex PCR used pooled V-gene forward primers and a constant-region reverse primer to amplify CDR3s. TCRdb called clones from the multiplex PCR reads again using CATT. The sample has about 36,000 gamma-chain clones; 20% to 25% are singletons. After alphabeta T cell depletion, CD3+ Vdelta1+ Vdelta2- thymocytes were sorted. Purity of the sorted Vdelta1+ thymocytes ranged from roughly 98% to 99.6%. CDR3 length: 12 amino acids. Trimming removed 0 bases from V and 11 bases from J; junction bases left unmatched: 7. The germline V gene has CDR1 VTNTFY and CDR2 YDVSTARD (reference sequence).

Material: Vdelta1+ gamma-delta thymocytes from the thymus. Subset given: FACS-sorted CD3+ TCRalphabeta- TCRVdelta1+ TCRVdelta2- thymocytes. The receptor was derived from a girl less than two years old who had congenital heart surgery. The rearrangement links TRGV3 to TRGJ1 or TRGJ2. CDR3 nucleotide sequence: TGTGCCACCTGGGACAGGATATATGAGAAACTCTTT. It codes for CATWDRIYEKLF.